Below, one T cell receptor (beta chain) is given with its context. The data belong to a study of blood T cell repertoires in COVID-19. The wider study: The United States, Italy and Spain provided the acute and convalescent COVID-19 samples. The analysed material was cDNA or gDNA that came from T cells, B-cell-depleted T cells, or PBMCs.

In the original processing: Amplification with reference gene primers provided the estimates of nucleated cell counts. Assay: immunoSEQ multiplex PCR; the TCRdb copy retains only in-frame clones and omits some. V, J and clone size are those of that table, while D and trimming were read from the DNA. This table holds approximately 97,000 clones, 80% to 90% found once. Germline V gene lookup returns CDR1 SEHNR and CDR2 FQNEAQ (reference sequence). J lost 4 bases, V lost 7 bases, and 7 bases had no gene match. The CDR3 contains 15 residues. This receptor was identified in a woman over 75 with acute or convalescent COVID-19. The sample comprised peripheral blood. The chain uses TRBV7-9 and TRBJ2-1, with 10 bases that match TRBD2. For the CDR3, the DNA is TGTGCCAGCACCCGGACTAGCGGACAGTACAATGAGCAGTTCTTC. It encodes CASTRTSGQYNEQFF.